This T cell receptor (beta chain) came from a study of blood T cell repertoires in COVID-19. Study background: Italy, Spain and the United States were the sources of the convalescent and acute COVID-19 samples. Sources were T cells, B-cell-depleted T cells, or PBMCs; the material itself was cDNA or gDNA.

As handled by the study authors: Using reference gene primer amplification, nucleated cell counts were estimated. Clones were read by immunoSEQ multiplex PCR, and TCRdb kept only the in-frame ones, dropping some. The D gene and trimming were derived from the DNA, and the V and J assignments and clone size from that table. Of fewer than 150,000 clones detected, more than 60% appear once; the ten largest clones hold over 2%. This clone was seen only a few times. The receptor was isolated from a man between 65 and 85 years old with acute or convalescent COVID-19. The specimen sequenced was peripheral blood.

As DNA, the CDR3 is TGTGCCAGTAGCGCGGGGCAGGGGGAGATGAACACTGAAGCTTTCTTT. This codes for CASSAGQGEMNTEAFF. V usage is TRBV19 and J usage is TRBJ1-1; 7 nucleotides line up with TRBD1. CDR1 and CDR2 (germline): LNHDA, SQIVND (reference sequence). The V gene end was trimmed by 6 bases and the J gene end by 0 bases; junction bases not matched to a gene: 10. CDR3 length equals 16 residues. Full variable domain (rest looked up from reference TRBV19 and TRBJ1-1): DGGITQSPKYLFRKEGQNVTLSCEQNLNHDAMYWYRQDPGQGLRLIYYSQIVNDFQKGDIAEGYSVSREKKESFPLTVTSAQKNPTAFYLCASSAGQGEMNTEAFFGQGTRLTVV.